This TCR beta chain was observed in a study of T cell changes during pregnancy in multiple sclerosis. The CDR3 contains 14 residues. Trimming pared 6 bases from V and 3 bases from J, leaving 13 bases between. Germline V gene sequence: CDR1 SGDLS, CDR2 YYNGEE. This clone was detected once. TCRdb keeps only in-frame clones here, not all; method: immunoSEQ multiplex PCR. The data show about 36,000 clones, about 89% seen once. The chain uses TRBV9 and TRBJ2-1, with D perhaps matching TRBD2 (5 bases). The receptor was isolated from a female donor with multiple sclerosis, enrolled in a pregnancy study. This material consisted of CD8+ T cells from peripheral blood mononuclear cells, taken in the third trimester of pregnancy. The CDR3 loop reads CASTWSEVYNEQFF. In DNA form, the CDR3 reads TGTGCCAGCACGTGGTCGGAGGTCTACAATGAGCAGTTCTTC.